A single sample gave rise to the 29 T cell receptor beta chains below, sequenced in a study of blood T cell repertoires in COVID-19. Profiling relied on immunoSEQ multiplex PCR, and the TCRdb table lists in-frame clones only, not all of them. The table records around 110,000 clones, 75% to 90% of them present only once. The sample was peripheral blood. These receptors were taken from a man aged 30 to 39 with acute or convalescent COVID-19.

This sequence joins TRBV30 and TRBJ2-3; TRBD2 might be the D (5 bases). Germline CDR1 and CDR2: GTSNPN and SVGIG (reference sequence). CDR3 length: 12 amino acids. Deletions cut 3 bases from V and 7 bases from J, with 11 bases between. CDR3 sequence: CAWSTRRYTQYF. CDR3 DNA: TGTGCCTGGAGCACTAGGCGATATACGCAGTATTTT. Supplemented by reference TRBV30 and TRBJ2-3, the full variable domain reads SQTIHQWPATLVQPVGSPLSLECTVEGTSNPNLYWYRQAAGRGLQLLFYSVGIGQISSEVPQNLSASRPQDRQFILSSKKLLLSDSGFYLCAWSTRRYTQYFGPGTRLTVL.

With respect to this clone: This sample includes further DNA sequences coding for the same CDR3. This chain connects TRBV9 to TRBJ2-5, with no clear D. Germline V CDR1 and CDR2: SGDLS, YYNGEE. The CDR3 length is 13 residues. The V gene lost 0 bases and the J gene lost 3 bases, with 6 bases spanning the gap. The CDR3 loop is CASSVGQKETQYF. The CDR3 DNA sequence: TGTGCCAGCAGCGTAGGTCAGAAAGAGACCCAGTACTTC.

The gene calls are TRBV12-3 or TRBV12-4 and TRBJ1-2, with a weak D call TRBD1 (5 bases). The CDR3 totals 13 residues. Trimming removed 5 bases at V and 5 bases at J, with 12 bases between. CDR3 sequence reads: CASSKDIGYGYTF. The CDR3 DNA reads as TGTGCCAGCAGTAAGGACATCGGGTATGGCTACACCTTC.

V is TRBV6-2 or TRBV6-3 and J is TRBJ2-7, with D possibly TRBD1 on 5 matching bases. V was clipped by 2 bases and J by 0 bases, with 14 bases between them. CDR1 is MNHEY and CDR2 is SVGEGT in the germline V gene. The CDR3 extends over 16 amino acids. The CDR3 region is CASSYGRQFSSYEQYV. Written as DNA, the CDR3 is TGTGCCAGCAGTTACGGTAGACAGTTCAGCTCCTACGAGCAGTACGTC.

The CDR3 nucleotides read TGTGCCAGCAGCTTATCCCGAAGTACTCCCGGGGAGCTGTTTTTT. This translates into CASSLSRSTPGELFF. V and J are TRBV7-9 and TRBJ2-2; D is unclear. The CDR3 runs to 15 residues. Germline V CDR1 and CDR2: SEHNR, FQNEAQ (reference sequence). The V gene lost 2 bases and the J gene lost 6 bases, with 13 bases spanning the gap. Full variable domain (rest looked up from reference TRBV7-9 and TRBJ2-2): DTGVSQNPRHKITKRGQNVTFRCDPISEHNRLYWYRQTLGQGPEFLTYFQNEAQLEKSRLLSDRFSAERPKGSFSTLEIQRTEQGDSAMYLCASSLSRSTPGELFFGEGSRLTVL.

J is TRBJ2-5 and V is TRBV5-1; tentatively, D is TRBD1 (5 bases). This CDR3 region has 12 residues. Per the germline V gene, CDR1 is SGHRS and CDR2 is YFSETQ. Trimming cost V 2 bases and J 4 bases, with 6 bases left between them. CDR3 loop: CASSFQGETQYF. DNA for the CDR3: TGCGCCAGCAGCTTCCAGGGAGAGACCCAGTACTTC.

This clone was found a few times. The gene calls are TRBV19 and TRBJ1-2; D is ambiguous. This CDR3 has 15 residues. In germline, CDR1 is LNHDA, CDR2 SQIVND (reference sequence). The germline V and J ends were trimmed by 5 bases and 2 bases, with 15 bases remaining between them. Here the CDR3 DNA reads TGTGCCAGTAGTCCCCTATTAGCGGTCAACTATGGCTACACCTTC. Amino acid sequence: CASSPLLAVNYGYTF. Variable domain in full (rest from reference TRBV19 and TRBJ1-2): DGGITQSPKYLFRKEGQNVTLSCEQNLNHDAMYWYRQDPGQGLRLIYYSQIVNDFQKGDIAEGYSVSREKKESFPLTVTSAQKNPTAFYLCASSPLLAVNYGYTFGSGTRLTVV.

The rearrangement uses TRBV28 and TRBJ1-1; no definite D call. V dropped 4 bases and J dropped 0 bases, with 6 bases sitting between them. CDR1 and CDR2 from the germline V gene are MDHEN and SYDVKM. The length of the CDR3 is 13 residues. This CDR3 is CASSYYMNTEAFF. Here the CDR3 DNA reads TGTGCCAGCAGTTACTACATGAACACTGAAGCTTTCTTT.

V gene TRBV5-4 combines with J gene TRBJ2-7, with D possibly TRBD2 on 6 matching bases. Germline V gene data show CDR1 as SGHNT and CDR2 as YYREEE (reference sequence). Trimming stripped 2 bases from V and 1 base from J, with 7 bases between. The CDR3 loop spans 13 amino acids. Here the CDR3 DNA reads TGTGCCAGCAGCTTCGGGGGATCCTACGAGCAGTACTTC. Translating it yields CASSFGGSYEQYF.

The V gene is TRBV12-5, the J gene TRBJ1-2; 11 positions agree with TRBD1. V gave up 1 base and J gave up 5 bases; unmatched junction bases: 6. Germline CDR1 LGHNT, CDR2 FRNRAP. This CDR3 is 16 amino acids long. CDR3 nucleotide sequence: TGTGCTAGTGGTTTGGACGACGGGACAGGGGGATATGGCTACACCTTC. This translates into CASGLDDGTGGYGYTF.

The V call is TRBV19, the J call TRBJ2-1; perhaps TRBD1 as D (6 bases). This CDR3 has 14 residues. The germline V and J ends were trimmed by 7 bases and 2 bases, with 12 bases remaining between them. Germline CDR1 and CDR2: LNHDA and SQIVND (reference sequence). The CDR3 nucleotides read TGTGCCAGTAAGGAACAGGGTACCTACAATGAGCAGTTCTTC. Its translation is CASKEQGTYNEQFF.

This chain joins TRBV4-3 and TRBJ2-3, with 9 nucleotides matching TRBD2. Germline lookup yields CDR1 LGHNA and CDR2 YSLEER. This CDR3 has 17 amino acids. Trimming at V came to 0 bases and at J to 3 bases, leaving 7 bases not matched to a gene. The CDR3 DNA reads as TGCGCCAGCAGCCAAGATCTATCTAGCGGGGTAACAGATACGCAGTATTTT. It specifies CASSQDLSSGVTDTQYF.

The J gene is TRBJ2-7, the V gene TRBV4-2; 8 bases match TRBD1. There are 16 residues in the CDR3. Germline assignment: CDR1 LGHNA and CDR2 YNFKEQ. The junction had 11 bases not matched to a gene; V was cut back by 4 bases and J by 3 bases. CDR3 bases: TGTGCCAGCAGCCCCTCCCAGGGGGCGACCCTCTACGAGCAGTACTTC. This encodes CASSPSQGATLYEQYF.

CDR3 region: CASSQDRVPYEQYF. DNA for the CDR3: TGTGCCAGCTCACAGGACAGGGTCCCCTACGAGCAGTACTTC. The V call is TRBV18, the J call TRBJ2-7, with TRBD1 identical over 8 bases. The CDR3 consists of 14 residues. V shed 4 bases, J shed 2 bases, and the junction held 4 bases outside the gene matches. The germline CDR1 and CDR2 sequences are KGHSH and LQKENI.

V usage is TRBV12-3 or TRBV12-4 and J usage is TRBJ1-1; 7 bases line up with TRBD1. CDR3 length: 13 residues. Trimming took 3 bases from V and 6 from J; bases not matched to a gene: 4. In DNA, the CDR3 is TGTGCCAGCAGTTTCCCAGGGGGGTCTGAAGCTTTCTTT. Translated: CASSFPGGSEAFF.

J is TRBJ2-1 and V is TRBV4-1; D ambiguous. This CDR3 has 14 residues. Germline values: CDR1 MGHRA, CDR2 YSYEKL. The V end was cut by 2 bases, the J end by 8 bases, with 13 bases between. The CDR3: CASSQTNLEDEQFF. In DNA form, the CDR3 reads TGCGCCAGCAGCCAAACCAATCTAGAAGATGAGCAGTTCTTC.

The V call is TRBV7-6, the J call TRBJ1-4, with D perhaps matching TRBD1 (6 bases). There are 15 residues in the CDR3. The ends were cut back, 2 bases at V and 4 bases at J, with 11 bases in the middle. Germline lookup yields CDR1 SGHVS and CDR2 FNYEAQ. The CDR3 nucleotides are TGTGCCAGCAGCTTATACAGACAGGATAATGAAAAACTGTTTTTT. The encoded protein is CASSLYRQDNEKLFF.

This sequence joins TRBV12-3 or TRBV12-4 and TRBJ1-5; TRBD1 matches 7 bases. This CDR3 comprises 13 residues. Germline trimming cut 3 bases from V and 7 bases from J; bases unmatched to any gene: 3. The CDR3 nucleotides read TGTGCCAGCAGTTTGCAGGGGGGCCAGCCCCAGCATTTT. This sequence encodes CASSLQGGQPQHF.

This chain connects TRBV6-1 to TRBJ1-2, with 7 positions matching TRBD1. V shed 4 bases and J 0 bases; nucleotides not matched to a gene: 8. This CDR3 has 16 residues. Germline CDR1 and CDR2: MNHNS and SASEGT. For the CDR3, the DNA is TGTGCCAGCAGTGGGGAACAGGGGATGGCTAACTATGGCTACACCTTC. Protein sequence: CASSGEQGMANYGYTF.

CDR3 in DNA: TGCGCCAGCAGCCAAGTTTTCGGGAAGAACACTGAAGCTTTCTTT. It yields the protein CASSQVFGKNTEAFF. The gene calls are TRBV4-1 and TRBJ1-1; D unclear. This CDR3 spans 15 amino acids. Germline V gene data show CDR1 as MGHRA and CDR2 as YSYEKL. V was clipped by 1 base and J by 1 base, with 10 bases between them.

The CDR3 DNA reads as TGCGCCAGCAGCCAAGAGGCGGGGCAGGGGGTGGATGGCTACACCTTC. Its translation is CASSQEAGQGVDGYTF. The V gene is TRBV4-3, the J gene TRBJ1-2; TRBD1 matches at 7 bases. V shed 0 bases, J shed 6 bases, and the junction held 10 bases outside the gene matches. This CDR3 region has 16 residues. Germline-derived CDR1 and CDR2 are LGHNA and YSLEER.

This sequence joins TRBV7-3 and TRBJ1-6; 8 nucleotides line up with TRBD1. After removal of 3 bases from V and 9 bases from J, the junction contained 1 base not matched to a gene. CDR1 is SGHTA and CDR2 is FQGTGA in the germline V gene. This CDR3 region has 13 residues. For the CDR3, the DNA is TGTGCCAGCAGCTTGGACAGGGTTTCACCCCTCCACTTT. Amino acid sequence: CASSLDRVSPLHF.

V and J are TRBV7-3 and TRBJ2-2, with TRBD2 as a possible D gene (5 bases). Germline CDR1 and CDR2: SGHTA and FQGTGA. The CDR3 is 13 residues long. Between the trimmed V and J ends, which lost 4 bases and 7 bases, there was a span of 10 bases. The CDR3 nucleotides read TGTGCCAGCAGCTCTCACGGGGACGGGGAGCTGTTTTTT. It codes for CASSSHGDGELFF.

This clone was detected only once. The chain is built from TRBV6-1 and TRBJ2-5; 8 bases line up with TRBD1. Germline V gene sequence: CDR1 MNHNS, CDR2 SASEGT. The CDR3 runs 15 residues. V shed 1 base, J shed 5 bases, and the junction held 6 bases outside the gene matches. The CDR3 bases are TGTGCCAGCAGTGAAGACAGGGGGGCGTGGGAGACCCAGTACTTC. Its protein product is CASSEDRGAWETQYF.

V usage is TRBV6-6 and J usage is TRBJ1-1, with D possibly TRBD1 on 6 matching bases. This CDR3 has 12 amino acids. V shed 6 bases and J shed 10 bases, with 15 bases lying between them. CDR1 is MNHNY and CDR2 is SVGAGI in the germline V gene (reference sequence). CDR3 in amino acids: CASSSGTLGAFF. The CDR3, as DNA: TGTGCCAGCAGCTCCGGGACACTGGGAGCTTTCTTT.

The chain joins TRBV9 to TRBJ1-3, with no clear D. CDR3 size: 14 residues. Germline V lookup: CDR1 SGDLS, CDR2 YYNGEE. V was trimmed by 5 bases and J by 0 bases, leaving 9 bases between them. This CDR3 is CASSDSTSGNTIYF. Here the CDR3 DNA reads TGTGCCAGCAGTGACTCGACCTCTGGAAACACCATATATTTT.

This clone showed up just once. The chain joins TRBV29-1 to TRBJ2-5, with 8 nucleotides matching TRBD1. Germline V gene sequence: CDR1 SQVTM, CDR2 ANQGSEA. This CDR3 is built from 13 residues. Trimming removed 7 bases from V and 5 bases from J; junction bases left unmatched: 9. Here the CDR3 DNA reads TGCAGCGCCACGGCAGGGGGCGACGAGACCCAGTACTTC. This gives the protein CSATAGGDETQYF.

The genes are TRBV5-5 and TRBJ1-2, with D possibly being TRBD1 (6 bases). V gave up 2 bases and J gave up 0 bases, with 11 bases separating them. This CDR3 region has 15 residues. Germline V lookup: CDR1 SGHKS, CDR2 YYEKEE (reference sequence). This chain's CDR3 is CASSFRGTANYGYTF. CDR3 sequence (DNA): TGTGCCAGCAGCTTTAGGGGGACGGCTAACTATGGCTACACCTTC.

The chain uses TRBV4-3 and TRBJ2-7; 10 bases line up with TRBD2. CDR3 length: 15 amino acids. Germline V gives CDR1 LGHNA, CDR2 YSLEER. Germline trimming cut 3 bases from V and 2 bases from J; bases unmatched to any gene: 4. CDR3 residues: CASSHRAGGTYEQYF. The CDR3 nucleotides read TGCGCCAGCAGCCACCGAGCGGGGGGGACCTACGAGCAGTACTTC.